The 10 T cell receptor beta chains reported below all come from one sample, sequenced in a study of T-cell memory formation after mild COVID-19. TCRdb passed the 5' RACE reads through MiXCR, listing each CDR3 protein once. Of just over 350,000 distinct CDR3 sequences in the sample, approximately 15% were seen once. The sequenced sample was PBMCs or a T cell subset sorted from them (not recorded which). These receptors all stem from a man younger than 30 who had mild COVID-19 (a few samples of this study predate the infection). Cell type and time point are not known.

This rearrangement joins TRBV27 to TRBJ1-4; no clear D gene. The CDR3 runs 13 residues. V lost 2 bases, J lost 4 bases, and 5 bases lay in between. Germline V lookup: CDR1 MNHEY, CDR2 SMNVEV (reference sequence). CDR3 amino acids: CASSLGINEKLFF. CDR3 nucleotide sequence: TGTGCCAGCAGTTTAGGGATTAATGAAAAACTGTTTTTT.

This chain joins TRBV7-8 and TRBJ2-3; perhaps TRBD2 as D (5 bases). The CDR3 runs to 15 residues. Germline V lookup: CDR1 SGHVS, CDR2 FQNEAQ. Trimming cost V 3 bases and J 5 bases, with 15 bases left between them. In nucleotides, the CDR3 is TGTGCCAGCAGCTTCCCTGGACTCCTAGAAGATACGCAGTATTTT. Its protein product is CASSFPGLLEDTQYF.

V usage is TRBV6-2 or TRBV6-3 and J usage is TRBJ2-3; D not resolved. The ends were cut back, 2 bases at V and 4 bases at J, with 16 bases in the middle. CDR1 is MNHEY and CDR2 is SVGEGT in the germline V gene. The CDR3 loop spans 16 amino acids. The DNA of the CDR3 is TGTGCCAGCAGTTACCGGGCGCCGAGCAGCGCAGATACGCAGTATTTT. Amino acids: CASSYRAPSSADTQYF.

V is TRBV4-2 and J is TRBJ2-3; D is undetermined. The CDR3 has 15 amino acids. Germline V gene data show CDR1 as LGHNA and CDR2 as YNFKEQ. V lost 1 base and J 2 bases, leaving 10 bases between the germline ends. The CDR3 is CASSQAVLPTDTQYF. The CDR3 DNA follows: TGTGCCAGCAGCCAAGCCGTCCTCCCCACAGATACGCAGTATTTT.

This sequence joins TRBV7-2 and TRBJ2-7; 11 bases align to TRBD2. The germline V gene has CDR1 SGHTA and CDR2 FQGNSA. J gave up 4 bases and V 6 bases, and 8 bases lay outside the gene matches. CDR3 length equals 15 residues. The CDR3 loop is CASRVHSGGAYEQYF. Here the CDR3 DNA reads TGTGCCAGCAGAGTACATAGCGGGGGGGCTTACGAGCAGTACTTC.

This clonotype turned up a few times. The chain links TRBV7-2 to TRBJ2-7; D may be TRBD1 (6 bases). The CDR3 has 13 amino acids. CDR1 SGHTA and CDR2 FQGNSA come from the germline V gene. V dropped 2 bases and J dropped 5 bases, with 10 bases sitting between them. This CDR3 reads CASSLWKGDEQYF. The CDR3 DNA sequence: TGTGCCAGCAGCTTATGGAAGGGGGACGAGCAGTACTTC.

This clonotype was seen ten or more times. The genes are TRBV7-2 and TRBJ1-1; no firm D call. This CDR3 is built from 12 residues. Germline-derived CDR1 and CDR2 are SGHTA and FQGNSA. Trimming cost V 5 bases and J 2 bases, with 6 bases left between them. CDR3 sequence (DNA): TGTGCCAGCAGCACTTACAACACTGAAGCTTTCTTT. Translation: CASSTYNTEAFF.

The CDR3 protein is CASSFGRNQETQYF. CDR3 in DNA: TGTGCCAGCAGCTTTGGGCGGAACCAAGAGACCCAGTACTTC. The chain employs TRBV5-5 and TRBJ2-5; unclear D gene. The CDR3 extends over 14 amino acids. Germline V CDR1 and CDR2: SGHKS, YYEKEE (reference sequence). V was clipped by 2 bases and J by 0 bases, with 8 bases between them.

The gene calls are TRBV5-1 and TRBJ2-3; 12 bases are shared with TRBD2. The germline V gene has CDR1 SGHRS and CDR2 YFSETQ. CDR3 length equals 16 residues. With V trimmed by 3 bases and J by 2 bases, 4 bases remained unmatched. DNA of the CDR3: TGCGCCAGCAGCTACCGACTAGCGGGGGACACAGATACGCAGTATTTT. This sequence encodes CASSYRLAGDTDTQYF.

The V call is TRBV29-1, the J call TRBJ2-5; the D call may be TRBD1 or TRBD2 (6 bases each). This CDR3 contains 13 residues. Trimming took 4 bases from V and 5 from J, leaving 14 bases between them. Germline V gene data show CDR1 as SQVTM and CDR2 as ANQGSEA. In nucleotides, the CDR3 is TGCAGCGTTGCCTCCCGGGGGCTGGAGACCCAGTACTTC. It specifies CSVASRGLETQYF.